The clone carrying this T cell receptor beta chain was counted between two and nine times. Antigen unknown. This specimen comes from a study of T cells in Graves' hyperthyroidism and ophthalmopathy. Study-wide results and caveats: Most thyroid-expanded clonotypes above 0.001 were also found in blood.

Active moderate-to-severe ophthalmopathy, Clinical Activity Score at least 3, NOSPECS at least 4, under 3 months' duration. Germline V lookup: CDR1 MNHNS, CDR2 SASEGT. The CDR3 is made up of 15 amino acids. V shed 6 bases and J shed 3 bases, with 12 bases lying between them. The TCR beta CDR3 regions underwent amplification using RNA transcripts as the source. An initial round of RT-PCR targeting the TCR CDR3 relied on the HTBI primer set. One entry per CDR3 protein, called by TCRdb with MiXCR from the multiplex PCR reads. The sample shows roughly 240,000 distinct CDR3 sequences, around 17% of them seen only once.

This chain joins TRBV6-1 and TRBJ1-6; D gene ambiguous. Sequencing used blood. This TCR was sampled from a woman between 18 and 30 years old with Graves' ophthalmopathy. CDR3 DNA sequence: TGTGCCAGCAGGTGGTGGGCGGACTATAATTCACCCCTCCACTTT. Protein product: CASRWWADYNSPLHF.